This T cell receptor beta chain was sequenced during a study of T cell responses to AZD1222 COVID-19 vaccine. Study observations and caveats: At baseline, seropositivity was found in only five or six AZD1222 recipients. Regions left unmutated in variants are reportedly the target of nearly half of spike-specific TCRs.

Clones were read by immunoSEQ multiplex PCR, and TCRdb kept only the in-frame ones, dropping some. The profile shows more than 150,000 clones, more than 85% of them singletons. V dropped 5 bases and J dropped 5 bases, with 15 bases sitting between them. Per germline, CDR1 LNHNV and CDR2 YYDKDF (reference sequence). The CDR3 is 14 amino acids. On this clone itself: Its target is not known.

Sequencing was performed on peripheral blood, taken 28 days after the second AZD1222 dose. The clonotype comes from an adult who received the AZD1222 COVID-19 vaccine. This chain links TRBV15 with TRBJ2-5, with a possible D match to TRBD1 (6 bases). The CDR3 reads CATSRDKAFETQYF. In nucleotides, the CDR3 is TGTGCCACCAGCCGGGACAAGGCCTTTGAGACCCAGTACTTC.